The 10 T cell receptor beta chains below were found in one sample sequenced in a study of blood T cell repertoires in COVID-19. The repertoire was sequenced with immunoSEQ multiplex PCR; TCRdb's copy has only in-frame clones and lacks some. The profile shows fewer than 200,000 clones, 60% to 80% of them singletons. The sample taken for sequencing was PBMCs or T cells enriched from blood (not recorded which). These receptors were obtained from a woman aged 50 to 60 who had recovered from COVID-19.

The V gene is TRBV20-1, the J gene TRBJ1-1, with D perhaps TRBD1 (5 bases). The CDR3 length is 13 residues. Germline CDR1 reads DFQATT; CDR2 reads SNEGSKA (reference sequence). V was shortened by 3 bases and J by 2 bases, with 10 bases between the two germline ends. This chain's CDR3 is CSASRGGNTEAFF. CDR3 bases: TGCAGTGCTAGTCGGGGGGGTAACACTGAAGCTTTCTTT.

The chain combines TRBV4-2 with TRBJ2-7, with 10 bases that match TRBD2. Trimming cost V 4 bases and J 5 bases; bases outside gene matches: 11. CDR3 length: 16 residues. Germline V gene data show CDR1 as LGHNA and CDR2 as YNFKEQ. CDR3 protein: CASSLGAAGGPHEQYF. The CDR3 DNA reads TGTGCCAGCAGCCTCGGAGCAGCGGGAGGGCCCCACGAGCAGTACTTC.

The V and J genes are TRBV24-1 and TRBJ2-5; TRBD2 matches 9 bases. Trimming at V came to 4 bases and at J to 5 bases, leaving 4 bases not matched to a gene. From germline, CDR1 is KGHDR and CDR2 SFDVKD. The CDR3 totals 14 residues. CDR3 nucleotide sequence: TGTGCCACCAGTGAGGGGACTAGCACGGAGACCCAGTACTTC. Translation gives CATSEGTSTETQYF.

The chain combines TRBV6-4 with TRBJ2-3; tentatively, D is TRBD1 (6 bases). The CDR3 sequence is 15 residues long. Trimming stripped 5 bases from V and 1 base from J, with 13 bases between. CDR1 MRHNA and CDR2 SNTAGT come from the germline V gene. This chain's CDR3 is CASSYEQGRTDTQYF. CDR3 coding DNA: TGTGCCAGCAGTTACGAACAGGGACGCACAGATACGCAGTATTTT.

The chain uses TRBV30 and TRBJ2-7; 7 bases map to TRBD1. The CDR3 extends over 14 amino acids. The germline gives CDR1 GTSNPN, CDR2 SVGIG (reference sequence). V lost 3 bases to trimming and J lost 3 bases; unmatched junction nucleotides: 8. CDR3 protein: CAWRIQGHGYEQYF. In DNA form, the CDR3 reads TGTGCCTGGAGAATACAGGGGCACGGCTACGAGCAGTACTTC.

This chain uses TRBV10-3 with TRBJ1-5; TRBD1 matches at 7 bases. Germline V CDR1 and CDR2: ENHRY, SYGVKD. The ends lost 10 bases at V and 3 bases at J; junction bases unmatched: 12. CDR3 length: 15 amino acids. DNA of the CDR3: TGTGCCACCGAATTGGGGGGACAGTCCAATCAGCCCCAGCATTTT. This translates into CATELGGQSNQPQHF.

The chain couples TRBV27 to TRBJ1-1, with D possibly being TRBD1 (6 bases). CDR1 and CDR2 (germline): MNHEY, SMNVEV (reference sequence). Trimming stripped 5 bases from V and 5 bases from J, with 18 bases between. The CDR3 is 15 amino acids. This CDR3 is CASSLGPTGSTEAFF. For the CDR3, the DNA is TGTGCCAGCAGTCTTGGGCCCACAGGGAGTACTGAAGCTTTCTTT.

V gene TRBV28 combines with J gene TRBJ1-5, with TRBD1 as a possible D gene (6 bases). V lost 8 bases, J lost 7 bases, and 15 bases lay in between. The CDR3 is 13 amino acids. CDR1 is MDHEN and CDR2 is SYDVKM in the germline V gene. The CDR3 bases are TGTGCCAGCGGAAACAGGGAGAGGCAGCCCCAGCATTTT. It yields the protein CASGNRERQPQHF.

The chain recombines TRBV6-5 with TRBJ1-6; D is unclear. V was shortened by 7 bases and J by 7 bases, with 14 bases between the two germline ends. Germline lookup yields CDR1 MNHEY and CDR2 SVGAGI. This CDR3 has 14 amino acids. The CDR3 nucleotides read TGTGCCAGCACCAACCGGGCGGGGAATTCACCCCTCCACTTT. Translating it yields CASTNRAGNSPLHF.

The chain recombines TRBV4-2 with TRBJ2-3; D possibly corresponds to TRBD2 (6 bases). The V gene's germline CDR1 is LGHNA and CDR2 YNFKEQ. CDR3 length: 17 amino acids. The germline V and J ends were trimmed by 1 base and 2 bases, with 16 bases remaining between them. The CDR3 loop is CASSQGPGGGFTDTQYF. In nucleotides, the CDR3 is TGTGCCAGCAGCCAAGGGCCTGGGGGAGGATTCACAGATACGCAGTATTTT.